The next 24 T cell receptor beta chains were all read from a single sample in a study of OX40 agonist ivuxolimab in advanced cancers. Profiled with immunoSEQ multiplex PCR; TCRdb holds only in-frame clones, not every one. The sample contains some 150,000 clones, 90% of which appear only once. Sequenced material: CD4+ or CD8+ T cells sorted from blood, taken in a trial of the OX40 agonist ivuxolimab. The receptors shown here come from an adult with an advanced solid tumor such as melanoma, head and neck, liver or kidney cancer.

The gene calls are TRBV18 and TRBJ2-3; no definite D call. Germline V gene lookup returns CDR1 KGHSH and CDR2 LQKENI. With 2 bases removed from V and 6 bases from J, the gap between germline ends came to 6 bases. The CDR3 contains 12 residues. CDR3 DNA sequence: TGTGCCAGCTCACCAGGGGATGATACGCAGTATTTT. Protein sequence: CASSPGDDTQYF.

V gene TRBV6-5 combines with J gene TRBJ1-1; D gene unclear. The CDR3 is made up of 13 amino acids. Germline V gives CDR1 MNHEY, CDR2 SVGAGI. V was trimmed by 6 bases and J by 0 bases, leaving 8 bases between them. The CDR3 spells CASRKTVNTEAFF. DNA of the CDR3: TGTGCCAGCAGAAAAACAGTGAACACTGAAGCTTTCTTT.

For the CDR3, the DNA is TGCAGCGTTCTTTTCCAAGAGACCCAGTACTTC. The encoded protein is CSVLFQETQYF. This rearrangement joins TRBV29-1 to TRBJ2-5; D is uncertain. The CDR3 consists of 11 residues. From germline, CDR1 is SQVTM and CDR2 ANQGSEA. V lost 5 bases and J lost 1, with 5 bases in between.

The chain's CDR3 is CASSEAPIQPQHF. Written as DNA, the CDR3 is TGTGCCAGCAGTGAAGCGCCCATCCAGCCCCAGCATTTT. J is TRBJ1-5 and V is TRBV6-1, with D unclear. Trimming shortened V by 0 bases and J by 7 bases, and 7 bases separated the two germline ends. Germline-derived CDR1 and CDR2 are MNHNS and SASEGT. The CDR3 runs to 13 residues.

This chain joins TRBV9 and TRBJ2-1; 15 bases fit TRBD2. The CDR3 runs to 17 residues. Germline V CDR1 and CDR2: SGDLS, YYNGEE. The V and J ends lost 1 base and 7 bases, in that order; junction bases with no gene match: 6. Here the CDR3 DNA reads TGTGCCAGCAGCGTAACACCGGGACTAGCGGGAGGAAATGAGCAGTTCTTC. This gives the protein CASSVTPGLAGGNEQFF. The complete variable domain, with remaining parts taken from reference TRBV9 and TRBJ2-1, reads DSGVTQTPKHLITATGQRVTLRCSPRSGDLSVYWYQQSLDQGLQFLIQYYNGEERAKGNILERFSAQQFPDLHSELNLSSLELGDSALYFCASSVTPGLAGGNEQFFGPGTRLTVL.

The gene calls are TRBV2 and TRBJ2-1; 7 nucleotides agree with TRBD1. The length of the CDR3 is 15 residues. CDR1 and CDR2 from the germline V gene are SNHLY and FYNNEI. The ends lost 4 bases at V and 6 bases at J; junction bases unmatched: 9. CDR3 amino acids: CASSGNRGSSNEQFF. The DNA of the CDR3 is TGTGCCAGCAGTGGGAACAGGGGATCGAGCAATGAGCAGTTCTTC. Looking up the rest from reference TRBV2 and TRBJ2-1 gives the full variable domain: EPEVTQTPSHQVTQMGQEVILRCVPISNHLYFYWYRQILGQKVEFLVSFYNNEISEKSEIFDDQFSVERPDGSNFTLKIRSTKLEDSAMYFCASSGNRGSSNEQFFGPGTRLTVL.

The chain carries TRBV11-3 and TRBJ1-1; no clear D. V shed 5 bases and J shed 6 bases, with 16 bases lying between them. The germline V gene has CDR1 SGHNT and CDR2 YENEEA. This CDR3 region has 14 residues. CDR3 sequence reads: CASSLARAGPEAFF. CDR3 in DNA: TGTGCCAGCAGCCTCGCCCGGGCGGGCCCTGAAGCTTTCTTT.

The chain has TRBV6-5 and TRBJ2-7; D assignment may be TRBD1 or TRBD2 (6 bases each). This CDR3 spans 13 amino acids. V lost 6 bases and J 7 bases, leaving 16 bases between the germline ends. Germline CDR1 reads MNHEY; CDR2 reads SVGAGI. For the CDR3, the DNA is TGTGCCAGCAGAGTAGCAGGAGGGGGTGAGCAGTACTTC. Translated: CASRVAGGGEQYF.

CDR3 DNA: TGTGCCAGCTCACCACGTCGGGACAGGGTCGTTATGGACGAGCAGTACTTC. Its translation is CASSPRRDRVVMDEQYF. The rearrangement links TRBV18 to TRBJ2-7; 9 bases align to TRBD1. Germline CDR1 is KGHSH and CDR2 is LQKENI. The V segment lost 1 base and the J segment 5 bases; nucleotides outside the gene matches: 12. The CDR3 runs 17 residues. The complete variable domain, with remaining parts taken from reference TRBV18 and TRBJ2-7, reads NAGVMQNPRHLVRRRGQEARLRCSPMKGHSHVYWYRQLPEEGLKFMVYLQKENIIDESGMPKERFSAEFPKEGPSILRIQQVVRGDSAAYFCASSPRRDRVVMDEQYFGPGTRLTVT.

The J gene is TRBJ2-3, the V gene TRBV4-3; 8 nucleotides line up with TRBD2. Per germline, CDR1 LGHNA and CDR2 YSLEER. The CDR3 is made up of 17 amino acids. Germline trimming cut 4 bases from V and 0 bases from J; bases unmatched to any gene: 9. In nucleotides, the CDR3 is TGCGCCAGCAGCCCGGCCGTGGCTAGCGGGAGCACAGATACGCAGTATTTT. This codes for CASSPAVASGSTDTQYF.

V usage is TRBV6-6 and J usage is TRBJ1-1; 9 positions match TRBD1. There are 16 residues in the CDR3. V lost 0 bases to trimming and J lost 1 base; unmatched junction nucleotides: 3. Germline CDR1 and CDR2: MNHNY and SVGAGI (reference sequence). Here the CDR3 DNA reads TGTGCCAGCAGTTACTCCCCGGGACAGGGGAACACTGAAGCTTTCTTT. Translating it yields CASSYSPGQGNTEAFF.

CDR3 protein: CASSVVPETYEQYF. The CDR3 DNA sequence: TGTGCCAGCAGCGTAGTTCCAGAGACCTACGAGCAGTACTTC. This chain links TRBV9 with TRBJ2-7; D not resolved. Trimming cost V 0 bases and J 2 bases, with 9 bases left between them. The CDR3 contains 14 residues. CDR1 is SGDLS and CDR2 is YYNGEE in the germline V gene.

This chain uses TRBV2 with TRBJ2-1, with a possible D match to TRBD2 (6 bases). This CDR3 is 13 amino acids long. Germline loops: CDR1 SNHLY, CDR2 FYNNEI. V gave up 1 base and J gave up 16 bases, with 17 bases separating them. The CDR3 nucleotides read TGTGCCAGCAGTGAAGATAGGGACTCCCTGCGATTCTTC. Translated: CASSEDRDSLRFF.

This clone was counted between two and nine times. The CDR3 DNA sequence: TGTGCCAGCTCACCCCGGACAGGTGTTACCTACGAGCAGTACTTC. Amino acids: CASSPRTGVTYEQYF. The rearrangement links TRBV18 to TRBJ2-7, with 7 bases lining up with TRBD1. V was pared by 3 bases and J by 2 bases, with 7 bases of the junction left unmatched. Germline V CDR1 and CDR2: KGHSH, LQKENI. This CDR3 is built from 15 residues.

The chain combines TRBV27 with TRBJ2-6, with TRBD2 matching 10 bases. The J segment lost 1 base and the V segment lost 2 bases, leaving 5 bases of the junction unmatched. Germline loops: CDR1 MNHEY, CDR2 SMNVEV (reference sequence). The CDR3 is made up of 18 amino acids. The CDR3 DNA reads as TGTGCCAGCAGTTTAAGCGGGAGGGCCTTTTCTGGGGCCAACGTCCTGACTTTC. This codes for CASSLSGRAFSGANVLTF. The entire variable domain, with the rest obtained from reference TRBV27 and TRBJ2-6, is as follows: EAQVTQNPRYLITVTGKKLTVTCSQNMNHEYMSWYRQDPGLGLRQIYYSMNVEVTDKGDVPEGYKVSRKEKRNFPLILESPSPNQTSLYFCASSLSGRAFSGANVLTFGAGSRLTVL.

This clone showed up just once. The chain links TRBV28 to TRBJ2-7, with 9 bases fitting TRBD1. The CDR3 consists of 17 residues. CDR1 MDHEN and CDR2 SYDVKM come from the germline V gene. Unmatched junction bases numbered 7, after V lost 1 base and J lost 0 bases. The CDR3 reads CASSLFPDRGSSYEQYF. As DNA, the CDR3 is TGTGCCAGCAGTTTATTTCCAGACAGGGGGAGCTCCTACGAGCAGTACTTC. The full variable domain, its missing parts supplied by reference TRBV28 and TRBJ2-7, is DVKVTQSSRYLVKRTGEKVFLECVQDMDHENMFWYRQDPGLGLRLIYFSYDVKMKEKGDIPEGYSVSREKKERFSLILESASTNQTSMYLCASSLFPDRGSSYEQYFGPGTRLTVT.

The CDR3 region has the DNA TGTGCCAGCAGCTTGGACACTTACGAGCAGTACTTC. Encoded protein: CASSLDTYEQYF. The chain is built from TRBV7-2 and TRBJ2-7; D possibly corresponds to TRBD1 (5 bases). The germline V and J ends were trimmed by 3 bases and 4 bases, with 7 bases remaining between them. The CDR3 runs 12 residues. Germline values: CDR1 SGHTA, CDR2 FQGNSA.

This chain joins TRBV5-1 and TRBJ2-2, with D possibly matching TRBD2 (5 bases). Germline values: CDR1 SGHRS, CDR2 YFSETQ. Deletions cut 0 bases from V and 2 bases from J, with 11 bases between. There are 16 residues in the CDR3. CDR3 DNA: TGCGCCAGCAGCTTGGCTCCTGGAGGAAACACCGGGGAGCTGTTTTTT. Translated, it gives CASSLAPGGNTGELFF.

The chain joins TRBV5-4 to TRBJ2-7; TRBD2 matches at 12 bases. The CDR3 totals 16 residues. The germline V gene has CDR1 SGHNT and CDR2 YYREEE (reference sequence). J gave up 5 bases and V 3 bases, and 9 bases lay outside the gene matches. The CDR3 DNA reads as TGTGCCAGCAGCTCGCAGGCTCTAGCGGGAGGGGACGAGCAGTACTTC. This codes for CASSSQALAGGDEQYF.

This clone was seen more than once but under ten times. The V gene is TRBV18, the J gene TRBJ1-5; no clear D gene. CDR1 KGHSH and CDR2 LQKENI come from the germline V gene. With 2 bases removed from V and 3 bases from J, the gap between germline ends came to 5 bases. The CDR3 covers 13 residues. The CDR3 DNA reads TGTGCCAGCTCACCAGGGTACAATCAGCCCCAGCATTTT. It specifies CASSPGYNQPQHF.

In this sample, this clone turned up once. This sequence joins TRBV28 and TRBJ1-1; D is uncertain. This CDR3 spans 15 amino acids. Germline CDR1 MDHEN, CDR2 SYDVKM. Between the trimmed V and J ends, which lost 3 bases and 6 bases, there was a span of 17 bases. The DNA for the CDR3 is TGTGCCAGCAGTTTGGACCCTGGGTTCAACGCTGAAGCTTTCTTT. Its translation: CASSLDPGFNAEAFF.

This sequence joins TRBV6-4 and TRBJ1-5; the match to TRBD1 covers 10 bases. The CDR3 has 20 residues. Germline V CDR1 and CDR2: MRHNA, SNTAGT. Losses at the gene ends were 2 bases for V and 5 bases for J; bases not matched to a gene: 18. CDR3 bases: TGTGCCAGCAGTGACCCGAGACAGGGGGCATCCTATATCCCCGATCAGCCCCAGCATTTT. Protein sequence: CASSDPRQGASYIPDQPQHF.

The rearrangement links TRBV28 to TRBJ2-2; 9 bases align to TRBD2. The CDR3 is 15 amino acids. The trim removed 8 bases at V and 5 bases at J, leaving 9 bases unmatched. Looked up from germline, CDR1 is MDHEN and CDR2 is SYDVKM. The CDR3 reads CASVSGGRVTGELFF. The CDR3 DNA reads TGTGCCAGCGTCAGCGGGGGGAGGGTGACCGGGGAGCTGTTTTTT.

The rearrangement links TRBV19 to TRBJ1-1; 8 positions agree with TRBD1. J was trimmed by 6 bases and V by 5 bases; bases with no gene match: 5. Per germline, CDR1 LNHDA and CDR2 SQIVND (reference sequence). The CDR3 runs 13 residues. The CDR3 sequence is CASSPTGDPEAFF. Here the CDR3 DNA reads TGTGCCAGTAGTCCGACAGGGGACCCTGAAGCTTTCTTT.